This TCR beta chain was captured in a study of Tregs in tolerant kidney transplant recipients. Study-wide results and caveats: Tregs expanded with activated donor B cells seemed most donor-specific. Biological reproducibility was not directly addressed, but technical replication error appeared minimal. Donor-specific Treg expansion exceeded global Treg expansion in tolerant patients, suggesting antigen drive.

TCRdb's table, derived via immunoSEQ multiplex PCR, lists solely in-frame clones and lacks some. The data contain 74,000 or so clones, more than 85% of them singletons. Germline values: CDR1 SGHRS, CDR2 YFSETQ. The CDR3 extends over 15 amino acids. V shed 4 bases and J 7 bases; nucleotides not matched to a gene: 13. Related graft donors supplied nonmyeloablative bone marrow transplants, and mixed chimerism was transient. CD4+CD25+CD127- Tregs, CD4+CD25- non-Tregs, CD4 and CD8 cells were sorted. Concerning this clone: Its matching antigen is unknown.

The specimen was CD4+ T cells from blood (PBMCs), collected 24 months after the transplant. The source is a human patient who received a combined kidney and bone marrow transplant. Some T cells may be the graft donor's. The chain has TRBV5-1 and TRBJ1-1; 7 bases agree with TRBD1. The DNA for the CDR3 is TGCGCCAGCAGCGACCTACGACAGGGCCATAGTGAAGCTTTCTTT. Translated: CASSDLRQGHSEAFF.